These 7 T cell receptor beta chains came from one sample sequenced in a study of blood T cell repertoires in COVID-19 (dated by TCRdb to about 2020). The library was prepared using the immunoSEQ multiplex PCR assay. TCRdb carries this immuneACCESS record with in-frame sequences only. Its versions omit some clonotypes, under half of them owing to an unresolved V gene in the studies checked, with the rest unexplained. Counted in this sample were about 430,000 clones; approximately 90% of them appeared once. The ten largest clonotypes hold approximately 1.2% of the sample. Sequencing used PBMCs or T cells enriched from blood (not recorded which). Receptor source: a man between 25 and 39 years old who had recovered from COVID-19.

The V call is TRBV2, the J call TRBJ1-1; tentative D call: TRBD1 (5 bases). The CDR3 is 12 residues long. Trimming cost V 0 bases and J 11 bases, with 10 bases left between them. Germline V gene data show CDR1 as SNHLY and CDR2 as FYNNEI. The CDR3 loop reads CASSEASWGAFF. CDR3 DNA sequence: TGTGCCAGCAGTGAAGCGTCGTGGGGCGCTTTCTTT.

The J gene is TRBJ1-3, the V gene TRBV9; TRBD1 agrees at 7 bases. Per germline, CDR1 SGDLS and CDR2 YYNGEE. V shed 1 base, J shed 1 base, and the junction held 2 bases outside the gene matches. The CDR3 consists of 15 residues. The CDR3 spells CASSVTGESGNTIYF. CDR3 DNA: TGTGCCAGCAGCGTAACAGGGGAATCTGGAAACACCATATATTTT. The full variable domain, completed using reference TRBV9 and TRBJ1-3, is DSGVTQTPKHLITATGQRVTLRCSPRSGDLSVYWYQQSLDQGLQFLIQYYNGEERAKGNILERFSAQQFPDLHSELNLSSLELGDSALYFCASSVTGESGNTIYFGEGSWLTVV.

This rearrangement joins TRBV7-3 to TRBJ2-2; 7 bases line up with TRBD2. With 5 bases clipped from V and 2 bases from J, the junction kept 17 bases outside the gene matches. Germline assignment: CDR1 SGHTA and CDR2 FQGTGA. The CDR3 runs 19 residues. For the CDR3, the DNA is TGTGCCAGCAGCCCAAAAGTCCAGCGGCCGGGAGGAAACACCGGGGAGCTGTTTTTT. This translates into CASSPKVQRPGGNTGELFF.

The chain has TRBV7-8 and TRBJ2-7, with 9 bases that match TRBD2. The V gene's germline CDR1 is SGHVS and CDR2 FQNEAQ. The V gene end was trimmed by 5 bases and the J gene end by 3 bases; junction bases not matched to a gene: 11. There are 16 residues in the CDR3. The CDR3 region has the DNA TGTGCCAGCAGCCCCTCGGGACTAGCAGTGGGCTACGAGCAGTACTTC. Translation gives CASSPSGLAVGYEQYF.

The chain uses TRBV19 and TRBJ1-1, with 7 bases matching TRBD1. Germline lookup yields CDR1 LNHDA and CDR2 SQIVND (reference sequence). The CDR3 is 15 residues long. V was clipped by 2 bases and J by 4 bases; unmatched bases: 7. In DNA form, the CDR3 reads TGTGCCAGTAGTATACAAGGGGGCCTGGGCACTGAAGCTTTCTTT. Translation: CASSIQGGLGTEAFF.

CDR3: CATSRDSEYEQYF. The CDR3 region has the DNA TGTGCCACCAGCAGAGATAGTGAGTACGAGCAGTACTTC. The chain has TRBV15 and TRBJ2-7; D ambiguous. CDR1 is LNHNV and CDR2 is YYDKDF in the germline V gene (reference sequence). V lost 0 bases to trimming and J lost 4 bases, with 7 bases between them. CDR3 length: 13 amino acids.

As concerns this clone: The sample has other DNA sequences that encode this CDR3 too. The rearrangement links TRBV6-1 to TRBJ2-7; maybe TRBD2 (6 bases). The germline CDR1 and CDR2 sequences are MNHNS and SASEGT. Trimming shortened V by 0 bases and J by 3 bases, and 9 bases separated the two germline ends. CDR3 length: 14 residues. Written as DNA, the CDR3 is TGTGCCAGCAGTGAAGCGGGACTCGTCTACGAGCAGTACTTC. Translated: CASSEAGLVYEQYF.